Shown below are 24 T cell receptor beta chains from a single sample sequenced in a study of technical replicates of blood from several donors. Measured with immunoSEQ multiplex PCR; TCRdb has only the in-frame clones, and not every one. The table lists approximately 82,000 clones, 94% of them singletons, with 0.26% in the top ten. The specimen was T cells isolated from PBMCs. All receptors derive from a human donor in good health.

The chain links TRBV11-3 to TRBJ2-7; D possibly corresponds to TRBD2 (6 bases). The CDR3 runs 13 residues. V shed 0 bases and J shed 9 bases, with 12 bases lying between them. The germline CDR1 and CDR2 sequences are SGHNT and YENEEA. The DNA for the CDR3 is TGTGCCAGCAGCTTAGAAGCGGGTCAGGTGCAGTACTTC. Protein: CASSLEAGQVQYF.

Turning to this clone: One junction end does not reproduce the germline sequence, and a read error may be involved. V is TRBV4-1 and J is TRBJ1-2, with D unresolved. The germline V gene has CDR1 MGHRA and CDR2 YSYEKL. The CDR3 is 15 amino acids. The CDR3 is CASSEEASGDYGYTF. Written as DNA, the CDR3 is TGCGCCAGCAGCGAAGAGGCTAGCGGAGACTATGGCTACACCTTC.

CDR3 region: CASRAPTDYTEAFF. The CDR3 nucleotides read TGTGCCAGCAGGGCCCCGACAGATTACACTGAAGCTTTCTTT. The chain combines TRBV28 with TRBJ1-1, with a tentative D call TRBD1 (5 bases). Trimming took 6 bases from V and 3 from J, leaving 14 bases between them. Germline CDR1 is MDHEN and CDR2 is SYDVKM. This CDR3 region has 14 residues. The full variable domain, completed using reference TRBV28 and TRBJ1-1, is DVKVTQSSRYLVKRTGEKVFLECVQDMDHENMFWYRQDPGLGLRLIYFSYDVKMKEKGDIPEGYSVSREKKERFSLILESASTNQTSMYLCASRAPTDYTEAFFGQGTRLTVV.

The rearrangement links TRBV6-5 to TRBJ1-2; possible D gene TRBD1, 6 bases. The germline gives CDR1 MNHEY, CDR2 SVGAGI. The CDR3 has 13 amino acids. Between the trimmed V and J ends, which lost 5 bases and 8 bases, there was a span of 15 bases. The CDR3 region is CASSLGGASGYTF. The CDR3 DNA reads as TGTGCCAGCAGTCTAGGGGGGGCTTCCGGCTACACCTTC.

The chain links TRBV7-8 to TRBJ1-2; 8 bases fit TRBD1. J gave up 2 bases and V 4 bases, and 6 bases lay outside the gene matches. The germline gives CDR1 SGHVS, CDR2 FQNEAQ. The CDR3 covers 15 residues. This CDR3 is CASSSDRGLNYGYTF. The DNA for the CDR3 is TGTGCCAGCAGCTCAGACAGGGGACTGAACTATGGCTACACCTTC.

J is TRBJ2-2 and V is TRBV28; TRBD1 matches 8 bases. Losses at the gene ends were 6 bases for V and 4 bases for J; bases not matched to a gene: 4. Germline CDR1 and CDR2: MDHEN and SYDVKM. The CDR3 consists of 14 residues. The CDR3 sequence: CASRRQGFTGELFF. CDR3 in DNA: TGTGCCAGCAGGAGACAGGGGTTCACCGGGGAGCTGTTTTTT.

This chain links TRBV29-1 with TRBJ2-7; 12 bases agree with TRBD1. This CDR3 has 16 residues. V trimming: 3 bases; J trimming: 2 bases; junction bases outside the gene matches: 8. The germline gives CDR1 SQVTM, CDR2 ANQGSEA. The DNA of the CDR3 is TGCAGCGTTGAGGGGTTGGGGGACAGGGGGCCCTACGAGCAGTACTTC. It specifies CSVEGLGDRGPYEQYF.

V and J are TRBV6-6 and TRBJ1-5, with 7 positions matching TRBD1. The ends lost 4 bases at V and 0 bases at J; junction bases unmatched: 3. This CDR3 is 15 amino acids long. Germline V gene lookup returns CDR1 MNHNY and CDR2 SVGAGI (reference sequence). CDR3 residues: CASSLTGNSNQPQHF. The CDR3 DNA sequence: TGTGCCAGCAGTTTGACAGGGAATAGCAATCAGCCCCAGCATTTT.

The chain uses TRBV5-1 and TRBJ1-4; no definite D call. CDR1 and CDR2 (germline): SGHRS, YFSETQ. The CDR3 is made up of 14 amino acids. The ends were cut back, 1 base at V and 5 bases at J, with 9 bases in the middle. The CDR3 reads CASSLLYPNEKLFF. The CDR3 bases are TGCGCCAGCAGCTTGTTGTATCCGAATGAAAAACTGTTTTTT.

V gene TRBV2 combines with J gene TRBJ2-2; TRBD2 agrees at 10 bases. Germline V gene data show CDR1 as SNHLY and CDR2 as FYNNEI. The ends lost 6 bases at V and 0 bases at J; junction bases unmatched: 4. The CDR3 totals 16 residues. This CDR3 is CASRLAGGANTGELFF. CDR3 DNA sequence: TGTGCCAGCAGATTAGCGGGGGGCGCGAACACCGGGGAGCTGTTTTTT.

CDR3 nucleotides: TGTGCCAGTAGTATCCACGACGGGATAACCGGGGAGCTGTTTTTT. Translating gives CASSIHDGITGELFF. This chain joins TRBV19 and TRBJ2-2; weak D call: TRBD2 (5 bases). V was shortened by 3 bases and J by 5 bases, with 13 bases between the two germline ends. This CDR3 region has 15 residues. Germline assignment: CDR1 LNHDA and CDR2 SQIVND (reference sequence).

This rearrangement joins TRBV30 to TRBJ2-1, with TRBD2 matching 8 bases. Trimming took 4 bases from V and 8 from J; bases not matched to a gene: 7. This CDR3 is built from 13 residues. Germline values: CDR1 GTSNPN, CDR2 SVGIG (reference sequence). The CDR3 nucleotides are TGTGCCTGGACGGGGGGGCTAAGCGATGAGCAGTTCTTC. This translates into CAWTGGLSDEQFF.

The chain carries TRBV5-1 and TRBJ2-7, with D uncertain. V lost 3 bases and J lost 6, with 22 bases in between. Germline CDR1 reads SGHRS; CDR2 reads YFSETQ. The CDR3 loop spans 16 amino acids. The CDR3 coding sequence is TGCGCCAGCAGCTCGTCGTCCGGGTCGCCCTCGGGCGAGCAGTACTTC. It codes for CASSSSSGSPSGEQYF.

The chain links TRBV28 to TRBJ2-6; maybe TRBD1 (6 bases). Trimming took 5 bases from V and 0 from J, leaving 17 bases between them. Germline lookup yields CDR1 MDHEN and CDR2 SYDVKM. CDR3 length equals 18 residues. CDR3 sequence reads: CASSLLRDTLSGANVLTF. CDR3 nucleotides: TGTGCCAGCAGTCTCTTACGGGACACCCTCTCTGGGGCCAACGTCCTGACTTTC.

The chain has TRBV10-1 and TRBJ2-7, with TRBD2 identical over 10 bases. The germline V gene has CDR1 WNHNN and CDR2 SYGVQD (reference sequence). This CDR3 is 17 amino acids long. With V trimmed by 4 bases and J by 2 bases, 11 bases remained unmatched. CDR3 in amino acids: CASSGPTLAGEAYEQYF. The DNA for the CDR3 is TGCGCCAGCAGTGGACCTACGCTAGCGGGAGAGGCCTACGAGCAGTACTTC.

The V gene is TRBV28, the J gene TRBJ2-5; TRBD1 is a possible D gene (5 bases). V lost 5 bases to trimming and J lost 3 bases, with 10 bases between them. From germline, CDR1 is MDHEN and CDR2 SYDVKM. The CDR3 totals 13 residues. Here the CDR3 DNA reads TGTGCCAGCAGTCCCCCAGGGAAAGAGACCCAGTACTTC. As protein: CASSPPGKETQYF.

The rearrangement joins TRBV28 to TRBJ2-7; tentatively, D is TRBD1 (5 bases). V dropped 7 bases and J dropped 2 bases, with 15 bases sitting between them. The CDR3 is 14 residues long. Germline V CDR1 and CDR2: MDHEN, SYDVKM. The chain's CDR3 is CASNQEQAPYEQYF. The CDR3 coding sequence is TGTGCCAGCAATCAAGAACAGGCCCCCTACGAGCAGTACTTC.

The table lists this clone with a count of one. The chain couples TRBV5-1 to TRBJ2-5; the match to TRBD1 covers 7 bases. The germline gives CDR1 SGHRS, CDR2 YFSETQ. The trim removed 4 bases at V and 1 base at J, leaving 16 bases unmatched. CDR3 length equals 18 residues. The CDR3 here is CASSPDPTGHPFQETQYF. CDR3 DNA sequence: TGCGCCAGCAGCCCCGACCCGACAGGGCACCCCTTCCAAGAGACCCAGTACTTC.

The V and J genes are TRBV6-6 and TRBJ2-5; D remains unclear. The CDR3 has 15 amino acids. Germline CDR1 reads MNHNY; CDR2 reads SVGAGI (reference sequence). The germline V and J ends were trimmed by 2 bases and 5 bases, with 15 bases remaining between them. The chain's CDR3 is CASSYPTGGGETQYF. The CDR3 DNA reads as TGTGCCAGCAGTTACCCGACTGGTGGTGGGGAGACCCAGTACTTC.

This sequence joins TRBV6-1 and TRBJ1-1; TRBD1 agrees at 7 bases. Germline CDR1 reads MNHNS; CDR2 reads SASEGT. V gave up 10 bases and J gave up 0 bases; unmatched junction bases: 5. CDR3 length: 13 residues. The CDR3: CAIHTGVNTEAFF. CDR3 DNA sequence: TGTGCCATCCATACAGGGGTGAACACTGAAGCTTTCTTT.

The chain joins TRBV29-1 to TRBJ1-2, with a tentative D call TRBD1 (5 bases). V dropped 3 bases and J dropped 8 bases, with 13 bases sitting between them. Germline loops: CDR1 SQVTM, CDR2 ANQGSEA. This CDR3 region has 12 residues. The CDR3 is CSVETARNGYTF. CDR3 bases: TGCAGCGTTGAGACAGCGAGGAACGGCTACACCTTC.

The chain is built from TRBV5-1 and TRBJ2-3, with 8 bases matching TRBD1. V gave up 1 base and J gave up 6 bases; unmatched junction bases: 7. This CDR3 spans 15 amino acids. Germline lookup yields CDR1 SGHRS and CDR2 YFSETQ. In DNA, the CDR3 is TGCGCCAGCAGCTTGACGGACAGGGATGAGGATACGCAGTATTTT. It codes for CASSLTDRDEDTQYF.

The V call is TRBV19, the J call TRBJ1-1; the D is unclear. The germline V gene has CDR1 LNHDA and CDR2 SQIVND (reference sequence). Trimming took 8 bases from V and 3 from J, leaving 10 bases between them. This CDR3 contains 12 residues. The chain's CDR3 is CASSFRDTEAFF. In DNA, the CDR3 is TGTGCCAGTTCGTTCCGGGACACTGAAGCTTTCTTT.

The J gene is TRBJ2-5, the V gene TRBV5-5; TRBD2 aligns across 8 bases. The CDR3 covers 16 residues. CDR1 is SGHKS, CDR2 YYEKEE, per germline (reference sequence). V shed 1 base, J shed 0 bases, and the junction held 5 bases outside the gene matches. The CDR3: CASSLMVAGYQETQYF. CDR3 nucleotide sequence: TGTGCCAGCAGCTTGATGGTAGCGGGGTACCAAGAGACCCAGTACTTC. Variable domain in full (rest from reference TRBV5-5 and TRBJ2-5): DAGVTQSPTHLIKTRGQQVTLRCSPISGHKSVSWYQQVLGQGPQFIFQYYEKEERGRGNFPDRFSARQFPNYSSELNVNALLLGDSALYLCASSLMVAGYQETQYFGPGTRLLVL.